This T cell receptor beta chain was sequenced for a study of PD-1 blockade in mismatch repair-deficient tumors (dated by TCRdb to 2017 to 2019). At the level of the whole study: The trial enrolled 85 to 100 consecutive patients with 12 mismatch repair-deficient cancer types between September 2013 and late 2016, all previously treated and progressing. Deep sequencing of TCR CDR3 regions was used to track tumor-associated T cell clones in peripheral blood of patients responding to PD-1 blockade.

The library was built by means of the immunoSEQ multiplex PCR assay. TCRdb took over this immuneACCESS table, retaining in-frame rearrangements with V and J assigned. Such tables are incomplete; in checked studies, under half of the missing clones stem from an unresolved V gene, and the remainder is unexplained. This sample comprises around 23,000 clones, 83% of them detected only once. The ten biggest clones cover 20% of the sample. Study-wide conclusions, independent of this receptor: Rapid expansion after pembrolizumab followed by contraction, generally before radiologic responses, was shown by tumor-resident clones, which were often undetectable in blood before treatment.

On this clone itself: Its target antigen remains unknown. Base quality data are lacking; no much larger clone is found one base away.

From the germline V gene, CDR1 is SGHDT and CDR2 is YYEEEE. The CDR3 sequence holds 17 residues, the cysteine and phenylalanine included. Just the 51-base CDR3 DNA is kept, in frame starting at base 1. V is pared back by 2 bases and J by 3 bases, with 20 bases lying between the germline termini. The sample's time point label, in plain terms: peripheral blood 12 weeks after first pembrolizumab dose. Mismatch repair deficiency was established in every enrolled patient by polymerase chain reaction or immunohistochemistry. Three patients who responded to pembrolizumab therapy underwent TCR sequencing. Pembrolizumab PD-1 blockade was prospectively tested in advanced mismatch repair-deficient cancers, regardless of tissue of origin, in the phase II trial. Peripheral blood T cell samples were serially collected before and at multiple times after PD-1 blockade was started. The timing of each blood sample was reported as weeks after the first dose of pembrolizumab.

The V and J genes are TRBV5-6 and TRBJ2-5; the D region possibly corresponds to TRBD2 (6 bases align). The clonotype originates from an adult with mismatch repair-deficient cancer. Sample: peripheral blood, taken 12 weeks after starting pembrolizumab. The nucleotide sequence is given as TGTGCCAGCAGCTTAACGGTGCGTCGTATAGCGGAAGAGACCCAGTACTTC. This encodes CASSLTVRRIAEETQYF.